This T cell receptor beta chain was documented in a study of tumor and adjacent non-tumor tissue in lung cancer. TCRbeta libraries were built with three rounds of nested PCR, modified from ARM-PCR. TCRdb processed the multiplex PCR reads anew with MiXCR; each CDR3 protein has one entry. The sample contains about 98,000 distinct CDR3 sequences, 80% of which appear only once. Looked up from germline, CDR1 is SGHDT and CDR2 is YYEEEE. The CDR3 is 16 residues long. V dropped 0 bases and J dropped 10 bases, with 23 bases sitting between them. The template was RNA from unsorted bulk tissue. This non-tumor lung sample came from over 3 cm beyond the tumor edge.

Sequencing input: distant non-tumor lung tissue. The chain couples TRBV5-6 to TRBJ2-7, with D uncertain. This sequence originates from a man in his sixties with small cell lung cancer. CDR3 sequence: CASSLVSVDTPCDQYV. The CDR3 bases are TGTGCCAGCAGCTTGGTATCGGTGGATACCCCCTGCGATCAGTACGTC.